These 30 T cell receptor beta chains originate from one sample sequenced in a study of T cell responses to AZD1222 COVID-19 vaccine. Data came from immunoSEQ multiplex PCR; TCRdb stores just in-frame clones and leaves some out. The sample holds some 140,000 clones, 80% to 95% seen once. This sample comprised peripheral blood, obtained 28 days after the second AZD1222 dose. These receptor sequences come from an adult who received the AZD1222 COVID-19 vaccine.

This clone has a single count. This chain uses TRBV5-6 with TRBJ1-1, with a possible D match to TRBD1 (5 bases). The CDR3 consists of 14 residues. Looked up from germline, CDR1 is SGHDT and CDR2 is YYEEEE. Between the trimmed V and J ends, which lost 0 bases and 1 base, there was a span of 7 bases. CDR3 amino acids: CASSLDGQNTEAFF. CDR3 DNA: TGTGCCAGCAGCTTGGATGGACAGAACACTGAAGCTTTCTTT.

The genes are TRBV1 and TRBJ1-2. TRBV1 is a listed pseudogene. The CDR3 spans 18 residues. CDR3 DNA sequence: TGCACCAGCAGCCAAGGATCTCCCCGGGTCGGGAATAACTATGGCTACACCTTC. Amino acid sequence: CTSSQGSPRVGNNYGYTF.

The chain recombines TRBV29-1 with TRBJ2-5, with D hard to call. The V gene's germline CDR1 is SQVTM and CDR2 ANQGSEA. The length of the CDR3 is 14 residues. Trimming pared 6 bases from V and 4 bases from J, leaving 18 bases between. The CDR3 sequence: CSVVRIGSRETQYF. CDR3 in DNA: TGCAGCGTCGTTAGGATAGGTTCCCGAGAGACCCAGTACTTC.

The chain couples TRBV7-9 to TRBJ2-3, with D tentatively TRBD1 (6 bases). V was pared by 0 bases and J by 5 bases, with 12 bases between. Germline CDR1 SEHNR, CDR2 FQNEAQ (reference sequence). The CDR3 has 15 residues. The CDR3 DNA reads TGTGCCAGCAGCTTAGCGGGGGCGAATTTAGATACGCAGTATTTT. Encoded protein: CASSLAGANLDTQYF.

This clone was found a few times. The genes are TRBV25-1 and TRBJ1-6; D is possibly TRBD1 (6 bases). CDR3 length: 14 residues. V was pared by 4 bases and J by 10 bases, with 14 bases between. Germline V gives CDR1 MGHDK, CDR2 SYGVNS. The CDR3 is CASSAVQGSSPLHF. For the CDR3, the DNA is TGTGCCAGCAGTGCCGTCCAGGGGTCCTCACCCCTCCACTTT.

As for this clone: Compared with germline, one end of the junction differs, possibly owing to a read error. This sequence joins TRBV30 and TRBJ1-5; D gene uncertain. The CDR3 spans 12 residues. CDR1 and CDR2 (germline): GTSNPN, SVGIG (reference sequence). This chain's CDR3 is CAWSISDQPQHF. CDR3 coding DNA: TGTGCCTGGAGCATTAGCGATCAGCCCCAGCATTTT.

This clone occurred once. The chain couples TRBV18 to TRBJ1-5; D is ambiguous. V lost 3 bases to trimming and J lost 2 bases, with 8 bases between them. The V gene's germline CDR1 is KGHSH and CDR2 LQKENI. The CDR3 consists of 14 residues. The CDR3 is CASSPAGGNQPQHF. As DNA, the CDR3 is TGTGCCAGCTCACCGGCCGGTGGCAATCAGCCCCAGCATTTT. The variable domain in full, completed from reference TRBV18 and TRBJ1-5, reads NAGVMQNPRHLVRRRGQEARLRCSPMKGHSHVYWYRQLPEEGLKFMVYLQKENIIDESGMPKERFSAEFPKEGPSILRIQQVVRGDSAAYFCASSPAGGNQPQHFGDGTRLSIL.

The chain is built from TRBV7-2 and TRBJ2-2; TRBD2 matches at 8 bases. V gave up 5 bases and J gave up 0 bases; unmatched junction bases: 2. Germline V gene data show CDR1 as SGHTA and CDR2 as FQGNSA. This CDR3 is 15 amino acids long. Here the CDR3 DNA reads TGTGCCAGCAGCCTACTAGCGGCGAACACCGGGGAGCTGTTTTTT. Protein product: CASSLLAANTGELFF.

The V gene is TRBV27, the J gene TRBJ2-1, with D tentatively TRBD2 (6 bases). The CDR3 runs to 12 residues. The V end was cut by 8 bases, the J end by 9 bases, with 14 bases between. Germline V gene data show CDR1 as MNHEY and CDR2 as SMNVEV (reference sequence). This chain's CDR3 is CASVTQEGEQFF. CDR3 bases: TGTGCCAGCGTTACCCAGGAGGGTGAGCAGTTCTTC.

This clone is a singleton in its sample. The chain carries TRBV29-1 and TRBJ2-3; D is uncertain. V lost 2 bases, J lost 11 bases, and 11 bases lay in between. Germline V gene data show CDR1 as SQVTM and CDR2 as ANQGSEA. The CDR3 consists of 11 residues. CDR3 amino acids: CSVERSVMQYF. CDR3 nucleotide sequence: TGCAGCGTTGAAAGGTCCGTGATGCAGTATTTT.

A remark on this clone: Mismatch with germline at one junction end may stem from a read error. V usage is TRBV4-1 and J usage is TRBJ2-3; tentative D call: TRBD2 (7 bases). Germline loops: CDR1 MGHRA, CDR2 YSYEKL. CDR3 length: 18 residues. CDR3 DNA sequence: TGCGCCAGCAACCAAAAAGGGGGGGGAGCCCCTCACGCAGATACGCAGTATTTT. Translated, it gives CASNQKGGGAPHADTQYF.

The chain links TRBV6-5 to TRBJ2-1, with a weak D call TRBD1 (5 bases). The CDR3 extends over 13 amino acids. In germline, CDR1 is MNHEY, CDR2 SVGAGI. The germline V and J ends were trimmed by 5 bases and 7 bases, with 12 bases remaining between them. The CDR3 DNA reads TGTGCCAGCAGTAACCAACCAGGGAATGAGCAGTTCTTC. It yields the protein CASSNQPGNEQFF.

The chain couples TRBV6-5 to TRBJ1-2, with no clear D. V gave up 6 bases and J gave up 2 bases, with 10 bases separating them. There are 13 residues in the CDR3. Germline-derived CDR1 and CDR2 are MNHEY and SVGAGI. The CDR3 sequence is CASRPPENYGYTF. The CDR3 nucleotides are TGTGCCAGCAGACCCCCCGAGAACTATGGCTACACCTTC.

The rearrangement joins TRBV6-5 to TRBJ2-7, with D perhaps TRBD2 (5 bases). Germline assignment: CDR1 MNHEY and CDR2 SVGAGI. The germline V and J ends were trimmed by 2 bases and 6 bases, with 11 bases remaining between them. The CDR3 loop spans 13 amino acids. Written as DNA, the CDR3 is TGTGCCAGCAGTTACGGGAGAAGAGGCGAGCAGTACTTC. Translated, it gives CASSYGRRGEQYF.

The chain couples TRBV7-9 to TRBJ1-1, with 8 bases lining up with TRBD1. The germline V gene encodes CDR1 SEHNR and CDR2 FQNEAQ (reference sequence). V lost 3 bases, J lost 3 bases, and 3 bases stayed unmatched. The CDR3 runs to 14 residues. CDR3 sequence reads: CASSFGQGYTEAFF. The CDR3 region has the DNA TGTGCCAGCAGCTTCGGACAGGGATACACTGAAGCTTTCTTT.

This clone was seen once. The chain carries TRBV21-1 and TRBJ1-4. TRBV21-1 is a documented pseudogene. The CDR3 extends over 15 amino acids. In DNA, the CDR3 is TGTGCCAGCAGCAAAGTGGGCGGGGTCAGTGGAAAACTGTTTTTT. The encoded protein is CASSKVGGVSGKLFF.

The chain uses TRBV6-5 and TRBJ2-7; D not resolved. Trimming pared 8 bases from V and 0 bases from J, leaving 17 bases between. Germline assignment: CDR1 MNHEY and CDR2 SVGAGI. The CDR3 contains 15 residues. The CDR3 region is CASRISRQFSYEQYF. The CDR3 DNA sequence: TGTGCCAGCCGTATAAGTCGGCAGTTCTCCTACGAGCAGTACTTC.

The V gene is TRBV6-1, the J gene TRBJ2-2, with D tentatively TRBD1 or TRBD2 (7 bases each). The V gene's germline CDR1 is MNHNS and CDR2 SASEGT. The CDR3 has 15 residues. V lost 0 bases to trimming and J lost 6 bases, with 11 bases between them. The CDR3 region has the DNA TGTGCCAGCAGTGAAGCGGGGAGGGGGCCCGGGGAGCTGTTTTTT. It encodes CASSEAGRGPGELFF.

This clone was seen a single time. CDR3 in DNA: TGTGCCAGCAGCTTGGTAGGACAGGGGTGGAATGGCTACACCTTC. Its protein product is CASSLVGQGWNGYTF. This chain connects TRBV7-9 to TRBJ1-2, with 9 bases fitting TRBD1. Germline trimming cut 3 bases from V and 6 bases from J; bases unmatched to any gene: 8. In germline, CDR1 is SEHNR, CDR2 FQNEAQ (reference sequence). The CDR3 length is 15 residues.

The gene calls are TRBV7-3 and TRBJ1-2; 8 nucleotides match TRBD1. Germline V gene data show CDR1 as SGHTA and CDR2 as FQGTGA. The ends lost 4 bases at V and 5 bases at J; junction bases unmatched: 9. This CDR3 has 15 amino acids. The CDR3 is CASSSRGGQEYGYTF. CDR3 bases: TGTGCCAGCAGCTCCCGGGGGGGACAGGAGTATGGCTACACCTTC.

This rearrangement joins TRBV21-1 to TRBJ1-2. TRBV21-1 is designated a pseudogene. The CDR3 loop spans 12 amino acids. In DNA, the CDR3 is TGTGCCAGCAGCAAAGAAGGGTCCGGCTACACCTTC. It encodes CASSKEGSGYTF.

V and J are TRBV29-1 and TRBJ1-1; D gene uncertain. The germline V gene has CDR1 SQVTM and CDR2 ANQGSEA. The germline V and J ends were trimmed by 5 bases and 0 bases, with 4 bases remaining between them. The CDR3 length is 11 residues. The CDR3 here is CSVRLNTEAFF. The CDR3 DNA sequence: TGCAGCGTTCGGCTGAACACTGAAGCTTTCTTT.

CDR3 protein: CASTLWGAKTEAFF. The CDR3 DNA reads as TGTGCCAGCACCCTTTGGGGGGCGAAAACTGAAGCTTTCTTT. This chain connects TRBV7-8 to TRBJ1-1, with D maybe TRBD1 (6 bases). Germline V gives CDR1 SGHVS, CDR2 FQNEAQ. V shed 7 bases and J shed 5 bases, with 17 bases lying between them. The CDR3 runs to 14 residues.

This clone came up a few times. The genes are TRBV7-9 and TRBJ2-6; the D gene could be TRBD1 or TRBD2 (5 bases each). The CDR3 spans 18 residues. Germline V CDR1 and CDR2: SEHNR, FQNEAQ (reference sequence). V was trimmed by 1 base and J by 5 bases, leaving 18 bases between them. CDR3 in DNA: TGTGCCAGCAGCTTAGTGGGACCTGAAGTCAGCTGGGCCAACGTCCTGACTTTC. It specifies CASSLVGPEVSWANVLTF.

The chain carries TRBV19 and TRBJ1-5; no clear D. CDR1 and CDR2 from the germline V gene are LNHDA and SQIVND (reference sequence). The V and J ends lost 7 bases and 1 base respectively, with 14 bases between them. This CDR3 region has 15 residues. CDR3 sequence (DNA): TGTGCCAGTATAGGTTGGGCGGGCAGCAATCAGCCCCAGCATTTT. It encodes CASIGWAGSNQPQHF.

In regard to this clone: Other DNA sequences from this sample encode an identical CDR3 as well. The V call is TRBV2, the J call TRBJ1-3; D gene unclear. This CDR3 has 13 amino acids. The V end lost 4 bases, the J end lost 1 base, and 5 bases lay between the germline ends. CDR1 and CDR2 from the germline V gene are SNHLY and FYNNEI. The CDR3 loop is CASSGISGNTIYF. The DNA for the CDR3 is TGTGCCAGCAGTGGGATATCTGGAAACACCATATATTTT.

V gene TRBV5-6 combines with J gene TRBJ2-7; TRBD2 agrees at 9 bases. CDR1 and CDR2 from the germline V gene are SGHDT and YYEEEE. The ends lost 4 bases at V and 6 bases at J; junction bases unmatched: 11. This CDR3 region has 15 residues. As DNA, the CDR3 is TGTGCCAGCAGCCCTGGGACTAGCTGGGCGTTCGAGCAGTACTTC. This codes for CASSPGTSWAFEQYF.

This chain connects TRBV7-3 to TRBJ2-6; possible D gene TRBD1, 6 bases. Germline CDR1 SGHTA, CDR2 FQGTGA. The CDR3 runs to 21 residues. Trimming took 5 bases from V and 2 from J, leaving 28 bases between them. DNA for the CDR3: TGTGCCAGCAGCCCCGCGAATCTTGGGGGCAGGGTCCATACTGGGGCCAACGTCCTGACTTTC. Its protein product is CASSPANLGGRVHTGANVLTF.

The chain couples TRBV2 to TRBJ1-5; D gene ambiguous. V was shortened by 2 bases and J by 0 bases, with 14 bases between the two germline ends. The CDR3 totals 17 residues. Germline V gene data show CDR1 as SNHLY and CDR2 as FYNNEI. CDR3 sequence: CASSENRLAYSNQPQHF. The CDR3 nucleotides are TGTGCCAGCAGTGAAAACCGACTAGCCTATAGCAATCAGCCCCAGCATTTT.

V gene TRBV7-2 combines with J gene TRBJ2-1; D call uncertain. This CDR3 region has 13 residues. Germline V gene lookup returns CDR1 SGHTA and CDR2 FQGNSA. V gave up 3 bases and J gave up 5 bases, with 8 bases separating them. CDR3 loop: CASSFSRDNEQFF. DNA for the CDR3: TGTGCCAGCAGCTTTTCACGAGACAATGAGCAGTTCTTC. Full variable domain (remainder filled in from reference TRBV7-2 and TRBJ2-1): GAGVSQSPSNKVTEKGKDVELRCDPISGHTALYWYRQSLGQGLEFLIYFQGNSAPDKSGLPSDRFSAERTGGSVSTLTIQRTQQEDSAVYLCASSFSRDNEQFFGPGTRLTVL.